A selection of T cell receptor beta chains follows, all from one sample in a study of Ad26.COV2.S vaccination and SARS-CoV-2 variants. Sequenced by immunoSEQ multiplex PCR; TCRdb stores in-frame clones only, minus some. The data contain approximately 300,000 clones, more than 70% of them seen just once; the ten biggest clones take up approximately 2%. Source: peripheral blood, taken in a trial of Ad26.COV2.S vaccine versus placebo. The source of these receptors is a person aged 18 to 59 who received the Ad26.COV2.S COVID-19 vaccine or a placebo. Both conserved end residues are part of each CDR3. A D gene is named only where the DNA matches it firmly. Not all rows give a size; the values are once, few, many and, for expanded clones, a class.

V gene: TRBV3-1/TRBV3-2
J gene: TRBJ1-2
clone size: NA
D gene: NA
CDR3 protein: CASSQEVLGPFIAF
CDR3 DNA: TGTGCCAGCAGCCAAGAGGTTCTGGGTCCCTTCATCGCCTTC

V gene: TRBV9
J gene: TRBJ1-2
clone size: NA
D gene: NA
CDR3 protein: CASSPRDSLRFGYTF
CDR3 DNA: TGTGCCAGCAGCCCAAGGGACTCCCTAAGGTTCGGCTACACCTTC

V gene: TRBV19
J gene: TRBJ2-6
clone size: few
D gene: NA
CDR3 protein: CASIREGRAGTGANVLTF
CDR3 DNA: TGTGCCAGCATCCGCGAGGGCAGGGCAGGGACTGGGGCCAACGTCCTGACTTTC

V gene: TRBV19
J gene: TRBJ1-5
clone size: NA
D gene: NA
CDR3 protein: CASSAKQGYQPQHF
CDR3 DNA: TGTGCCAGTAGCGCGAAACAGGGATATCAGCCCCAGCATTTT

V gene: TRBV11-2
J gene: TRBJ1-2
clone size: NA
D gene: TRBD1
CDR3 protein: CASSAYRGENYGYTF
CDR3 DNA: TGTGCCAGCAGCGCATACAGGGGCGAGAACTATGGCTACACCTTC

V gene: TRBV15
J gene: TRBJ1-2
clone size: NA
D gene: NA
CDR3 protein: CATSRDGQNGYTF
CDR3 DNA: TGTGCCACCAGCAGAGATGGTCAGAATGGCTACACCTTC

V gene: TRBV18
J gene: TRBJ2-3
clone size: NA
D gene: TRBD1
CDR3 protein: CASSPPKGAGTDTQYF
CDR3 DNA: TGTGCCAGCTCACCACCGAAGGGGGCTGGCACAGATACGCAGTATTTT

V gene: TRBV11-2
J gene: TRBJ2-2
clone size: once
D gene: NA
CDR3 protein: CASSLVWAVTGELFF
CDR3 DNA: TGTGCCAGCAGCTTAGTTTGGGCGGTCACCGGGGAGCTGTTTTTT

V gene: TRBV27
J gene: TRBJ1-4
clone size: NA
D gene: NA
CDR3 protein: CASWRQGEEKLFF
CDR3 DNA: TGTGCCAGCTGGCGGCAGGGAGAGGAAAAACTGTTTTTT

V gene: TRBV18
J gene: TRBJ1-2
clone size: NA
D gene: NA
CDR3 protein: CASSTGYYGYTF
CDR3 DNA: TGTGCCAGCTCAACGGGGTACTATGGCTACACCTTC

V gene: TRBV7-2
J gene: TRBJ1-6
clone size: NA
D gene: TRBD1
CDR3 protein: CASSSAGQSSYNSPLHF
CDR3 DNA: TGTGCCAGCAGCAGCGCGGGACAGAGCTCCTATAATTCACCCCTCCACTTT

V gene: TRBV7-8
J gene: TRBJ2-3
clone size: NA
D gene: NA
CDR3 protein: CASSLGGGRTDTQYF
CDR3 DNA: TGTGCCAGCAGCTTGGGAGGGGGAAGGACAGATACGCAGTATTTT

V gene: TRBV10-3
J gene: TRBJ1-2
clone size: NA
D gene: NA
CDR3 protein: CAISEYGNYGYTF
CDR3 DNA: TGTGCCATCAGTGAGTATGGGAACTATGGCTACACCTTC

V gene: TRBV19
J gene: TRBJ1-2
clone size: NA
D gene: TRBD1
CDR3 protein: CASSVRDRGGTGYTF
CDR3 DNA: TGTGCCAGTAGTGTCCGAGACAGGGGCGGGACCGGCTACACCTTC

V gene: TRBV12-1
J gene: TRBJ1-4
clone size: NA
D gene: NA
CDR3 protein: CASRGVYGTRTLNEKLFF
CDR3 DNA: TGTGCCAGCAGAGGAGTGTACGGGACAAGGACTCTTAATGAAAAACTGTTTTTT

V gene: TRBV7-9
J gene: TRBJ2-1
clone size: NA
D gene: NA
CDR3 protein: CASIRDKYNEQFF
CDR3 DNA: TGTGCCAGCATCAGGGATAAGTACAATGAGCAGTTCTTC

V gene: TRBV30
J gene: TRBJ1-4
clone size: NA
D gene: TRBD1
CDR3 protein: CAWSVGQGYEKLFF
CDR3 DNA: TGTGCCTGGAGTGTAGGACAGGGTTATGAAAAACTGTTTTTT

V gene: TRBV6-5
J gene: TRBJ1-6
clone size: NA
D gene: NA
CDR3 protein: CASCRGGRENSPLHF
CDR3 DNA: TGTGCCAGCTGCCGGGGGGGCAGGGAGAATTCACCCCTCCACTTT

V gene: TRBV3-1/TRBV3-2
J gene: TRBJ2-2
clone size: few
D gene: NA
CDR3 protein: CASSPNSAGELFF
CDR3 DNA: TGTGCCAGCAGCCCAAATTCCGCCGGGGAGCTGTTTTTT

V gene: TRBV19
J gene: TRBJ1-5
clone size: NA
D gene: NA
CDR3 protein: CASSIEHPQPQHF
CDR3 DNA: TGTGCCAGTAGTATAGAACACCCTCAGCCCCAGCATTTT

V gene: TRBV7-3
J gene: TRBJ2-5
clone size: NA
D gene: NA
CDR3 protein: CASSRVGKETQYF
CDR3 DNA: TGTGCCAGCAGCAGGGTGGGAAAAGAGACCCAGTACTTC

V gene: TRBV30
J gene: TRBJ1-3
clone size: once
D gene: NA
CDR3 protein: CAWSVLRGRRNTIYF
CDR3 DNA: TGTGCCTGGAGTGTACTTCGGGGCCGAAGAAACACCATATATTTT

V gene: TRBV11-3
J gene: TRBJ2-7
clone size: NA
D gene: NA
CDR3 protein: CASKFNEQYF
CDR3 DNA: TGTGCCAGCAAATTTAACGAGCAGTACTTC

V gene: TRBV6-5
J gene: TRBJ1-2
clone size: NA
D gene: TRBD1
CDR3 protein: CASSSTGGVGYTF
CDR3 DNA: TGTGCCAGCAGCTCTACAGGGGGCGTTGGCTACACCTTC

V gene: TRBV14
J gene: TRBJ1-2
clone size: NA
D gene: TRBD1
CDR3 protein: CASSQGGGGPGYTF
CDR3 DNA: TGTGCCAGCAGCCAAGGAGGAGGGGGCCCTGGCTACACCTTC

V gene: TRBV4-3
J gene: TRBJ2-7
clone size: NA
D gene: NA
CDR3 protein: CASSQARSGDPYEQYF
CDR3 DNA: TGCGCCAGCAGCCAAGCTCGGTCAGGGGACCCCTACGAGCAGTACTTC

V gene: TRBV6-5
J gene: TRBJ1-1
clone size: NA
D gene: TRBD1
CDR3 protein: CASRSDRPTEAFF
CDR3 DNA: TGTGCCAGCAGATCGGACAGGCCAACTGAAGCTTTCTTT

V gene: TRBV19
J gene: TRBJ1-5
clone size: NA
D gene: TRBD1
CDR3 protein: CASSTITGDSNQPQHF
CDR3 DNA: TGTGCCAGTAGTACAATAACAGGGGATAGCAATCAGCCCCAGCATTTT

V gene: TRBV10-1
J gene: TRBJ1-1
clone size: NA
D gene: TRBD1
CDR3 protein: CASRTGLNTEAFF
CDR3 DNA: TGCGCCAGCAGGACAGGGCTAAACACTGAAGCTTTCTTT

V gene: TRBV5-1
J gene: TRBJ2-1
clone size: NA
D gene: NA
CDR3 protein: CASSLGTGYNEQFF
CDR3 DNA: TGCGCCAGCAGCTTGGGTACGGGCTACAATGAGCAGTTCTTC

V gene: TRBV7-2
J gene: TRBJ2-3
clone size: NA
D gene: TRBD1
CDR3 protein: CASSLVEGQGYTDTQYF
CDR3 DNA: TGTGCCAGCAGCTTAGTGGAGGGACAGGGGTACACAGATACGCAGTATTTT

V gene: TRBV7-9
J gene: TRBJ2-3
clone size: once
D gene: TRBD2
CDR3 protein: CASSPLRLAGGNTDTQYF
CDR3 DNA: TGTGCCAGCAGCCCCCTAAGACTAGCGGGGGGGAATACAGATACGCAGTATTTT

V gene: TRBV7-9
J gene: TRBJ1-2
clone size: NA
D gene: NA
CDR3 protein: CASSLTGSNYGYTF
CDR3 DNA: TGTGCCAGCAGCCTAACCGGGAGTAACTATGGCTACACCTTC

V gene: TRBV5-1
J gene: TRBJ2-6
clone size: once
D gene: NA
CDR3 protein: CASSLGSGANVLTF
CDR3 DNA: TGCGCCAGCAGCTTGGGCTCTGGGGCCAACGTCCTGACTTTC

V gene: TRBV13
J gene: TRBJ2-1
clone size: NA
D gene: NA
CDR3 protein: CASSLEFGTNNEQFF
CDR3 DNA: TGTGCCAGCAGCTTAGAATTCGGGACCAACAATGAGCAGTTCTTC

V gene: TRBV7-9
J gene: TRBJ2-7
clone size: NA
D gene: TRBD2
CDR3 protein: CASSLAGTSGKYEQYF
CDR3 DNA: TGTGCCAGCAGCTTAGCGGGGACTAGCGGGAAGTACGAGCAGTACTTC

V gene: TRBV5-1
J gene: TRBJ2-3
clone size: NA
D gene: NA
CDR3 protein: CASSHLGSTDTQYF
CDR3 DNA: TGCGCCAGCAGCCATCTGGGTAGCACAGATACGCAGTATTTT

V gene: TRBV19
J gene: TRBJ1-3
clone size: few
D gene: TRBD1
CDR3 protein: CASSGQASSGNTIYF
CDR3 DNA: TGTGCCAGTAGCGGACAGGCGAGCTCTGGAAACACCATATATTTT

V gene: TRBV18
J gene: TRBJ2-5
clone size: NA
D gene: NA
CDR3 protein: CASSRGYGETQYF
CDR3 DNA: TGTGCCAGCTCACGGGGATACGGGGAGACCCAGTACTTC

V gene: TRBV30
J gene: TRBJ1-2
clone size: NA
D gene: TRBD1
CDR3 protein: CAWMGQGLGGYTF
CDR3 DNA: TGTGCCTGGATGGGACAGGGCCTGGGAGGCTACACCTTC

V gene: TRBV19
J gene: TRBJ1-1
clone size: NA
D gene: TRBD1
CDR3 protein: CASSSYRGPEAFF
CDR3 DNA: TGTGCCAGTAGTAGCTACAGGGGGCCGGAAGCTTTCTTT

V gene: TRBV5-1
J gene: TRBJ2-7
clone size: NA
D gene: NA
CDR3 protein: CASTPFRDTGTYEQYF
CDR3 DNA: TGCGCCAGCACACCATTTAGGGACACAGGCACCTACGAGCAGTACTTC

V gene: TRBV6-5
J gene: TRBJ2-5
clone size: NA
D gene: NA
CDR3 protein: CASRLGTQETQYF
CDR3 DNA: TGTGCCAGCAGGCTTGGGACCCAAGAGACCCAGTACTTC

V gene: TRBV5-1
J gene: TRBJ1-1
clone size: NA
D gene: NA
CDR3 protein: CASSLAGASPFF
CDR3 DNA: TGCGCCAGCAGCTTGGCCGGGGCATCTCCTTTCTTT

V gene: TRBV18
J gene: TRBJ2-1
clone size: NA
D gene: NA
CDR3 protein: CASSPRRQKYNEQFF
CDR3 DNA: TGTGCCAGCTCACCACGACGGCAGAAATACAATGAGCAGTTCTTC

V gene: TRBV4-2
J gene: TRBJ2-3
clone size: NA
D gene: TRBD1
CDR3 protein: CASSLSKGAADTQYF
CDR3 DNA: TGTGCCAGCAGTTTATCGAAGGGGGCGGCAGATACGCAGTATTTT

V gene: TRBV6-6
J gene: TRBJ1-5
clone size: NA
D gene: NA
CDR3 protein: CASSPFVRGYSNQPQHF
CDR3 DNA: TGTGCCAGCAGTCCATTTGTAAGGGGTTATAGCAATCAGCCCCAGCATTTT

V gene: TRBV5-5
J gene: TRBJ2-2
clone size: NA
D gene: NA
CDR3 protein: CASSFGSTGELFF
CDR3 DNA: TGTGCCAGCAGCTTTGGCTCCACCGGGGAGCTGTTTTTT

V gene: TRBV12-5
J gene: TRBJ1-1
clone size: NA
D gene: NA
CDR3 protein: CASGLVREYTEAFF
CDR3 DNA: TGTGCTAGTGGTTTGGTCCGGGAGTACACTGAAGCTTTCTTT

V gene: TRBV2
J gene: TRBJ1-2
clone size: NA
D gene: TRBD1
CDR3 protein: CASSEEEGARGGYTF
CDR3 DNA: TGTGCCAGCAGTGAAGAGGAGGGGGCGCGGGGTGGCTACACCTTC

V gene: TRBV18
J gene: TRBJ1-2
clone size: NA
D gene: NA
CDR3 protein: CASSQLGLGSYGYTF
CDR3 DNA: TGTGCCAGCTCACAACTAGGACTGGGGAGCTATGGCTACACCTTC

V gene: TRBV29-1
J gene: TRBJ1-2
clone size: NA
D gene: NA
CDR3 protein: CSVAGVYGYTF
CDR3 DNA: TGCAGCGTCGCCGGGGTCTATGGCTACACCTTC

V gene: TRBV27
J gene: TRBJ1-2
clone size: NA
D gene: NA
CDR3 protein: CASSLEPGTYGYTF
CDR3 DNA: TGTGCCAGCAGTCTCGAACCGGGAACCTATGGCTACACCTTC

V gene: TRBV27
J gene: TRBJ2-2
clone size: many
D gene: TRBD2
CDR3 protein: CASSVRTSGGAGTGELFF
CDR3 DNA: TGTGCCAGCAGTGTCCGGACTAGCGGGGGGGCTGGCACCGGGGAGCTGTTTTTT

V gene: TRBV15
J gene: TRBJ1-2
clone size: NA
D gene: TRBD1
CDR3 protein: CATSSGEGADAYGYTF
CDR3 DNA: TGTGCCACCAGCTCGGGTGAGGGGGCGGATGCCTATGGCTACACCTTC